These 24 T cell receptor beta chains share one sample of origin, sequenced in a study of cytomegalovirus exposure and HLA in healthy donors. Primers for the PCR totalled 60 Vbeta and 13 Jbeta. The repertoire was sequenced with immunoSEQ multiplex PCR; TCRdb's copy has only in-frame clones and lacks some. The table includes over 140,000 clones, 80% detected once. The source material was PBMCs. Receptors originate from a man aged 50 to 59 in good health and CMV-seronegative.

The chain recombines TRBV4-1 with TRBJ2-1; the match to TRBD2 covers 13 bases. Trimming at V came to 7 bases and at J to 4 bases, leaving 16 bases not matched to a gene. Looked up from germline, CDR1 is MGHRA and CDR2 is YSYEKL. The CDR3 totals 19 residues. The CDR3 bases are TGCGCCAGCAACCCGCGGGGGACTAGCGGGGTGGGGGGATACAATGAGCAGTTCTTC. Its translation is CASNPRGTSGVGGYNEQFF.

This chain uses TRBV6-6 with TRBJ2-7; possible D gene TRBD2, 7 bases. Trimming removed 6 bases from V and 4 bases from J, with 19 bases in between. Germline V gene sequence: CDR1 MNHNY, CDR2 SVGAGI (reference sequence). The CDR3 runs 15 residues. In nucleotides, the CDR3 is TGTGCCAGCAGCCCTACGGGGGGCAGACCTTACGAGCAGTACTTC. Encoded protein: CASSPTGGRPYEQYF.

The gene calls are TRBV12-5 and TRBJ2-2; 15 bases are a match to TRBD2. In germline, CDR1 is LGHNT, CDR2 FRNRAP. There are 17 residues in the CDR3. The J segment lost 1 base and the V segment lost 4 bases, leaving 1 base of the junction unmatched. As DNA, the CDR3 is TGTGCTAGTGGTTGGACTAGCGGGGGGGGGAACACCGGGGAGCTGTTTTTT. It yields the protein CASGWTSGGGNTGELFF.

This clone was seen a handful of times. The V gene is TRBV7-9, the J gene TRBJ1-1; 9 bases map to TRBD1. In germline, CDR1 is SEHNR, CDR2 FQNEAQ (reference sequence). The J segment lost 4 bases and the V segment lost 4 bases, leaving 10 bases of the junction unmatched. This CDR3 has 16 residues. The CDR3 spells CASSSGSTGGGTEAFF. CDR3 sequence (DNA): TGTGCCAGCAGCTCGGGGTCGACAGGGGGAGGCACTGAAGCTTTCTTT.

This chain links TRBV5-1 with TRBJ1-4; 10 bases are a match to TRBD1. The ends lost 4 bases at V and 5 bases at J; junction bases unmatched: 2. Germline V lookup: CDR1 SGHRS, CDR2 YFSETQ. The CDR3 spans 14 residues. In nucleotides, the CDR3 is TGCGCCAGCAGCACGGACAGGGGGAATGAAAAACTGTTTTTT. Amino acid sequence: CASSTDRGNEKLFF.

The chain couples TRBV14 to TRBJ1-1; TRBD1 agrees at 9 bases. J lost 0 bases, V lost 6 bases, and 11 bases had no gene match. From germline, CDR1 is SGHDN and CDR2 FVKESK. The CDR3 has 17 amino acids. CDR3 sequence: CASSRWTGAFMNTEAFF. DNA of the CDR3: TGTGCCAGCAGTCGTTGGACAGGGGCCTTCATGAACACTGAAGCTTTCTTT.

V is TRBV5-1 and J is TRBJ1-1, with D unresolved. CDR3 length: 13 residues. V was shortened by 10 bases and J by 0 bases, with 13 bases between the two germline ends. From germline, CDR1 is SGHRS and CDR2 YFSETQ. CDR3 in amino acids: CASGERMNTEAFF. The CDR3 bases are TGCGCCTCCGGTGAAAGAATGAACACTGAAGCTTTCTTT. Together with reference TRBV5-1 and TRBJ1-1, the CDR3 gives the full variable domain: KAGVTQTPRYLIKTRGQQVTLSCSPISGHRSVSWYQQTPGQGLQFLFEYFSETQRNKGNFPGRFSGRQFSNSRSEMNVSTLELGDSALYLCASGERMNTEAFFGQGTRLTVV.

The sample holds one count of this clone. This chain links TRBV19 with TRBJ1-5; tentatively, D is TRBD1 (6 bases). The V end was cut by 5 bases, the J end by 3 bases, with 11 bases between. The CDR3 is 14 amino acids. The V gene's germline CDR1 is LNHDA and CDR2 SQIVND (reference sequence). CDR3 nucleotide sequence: TGTGCCAGTAGTTTCAGGGGTACCAATCAGCCCCAGCATTTT. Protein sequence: CASSFRGTNQPQHF.

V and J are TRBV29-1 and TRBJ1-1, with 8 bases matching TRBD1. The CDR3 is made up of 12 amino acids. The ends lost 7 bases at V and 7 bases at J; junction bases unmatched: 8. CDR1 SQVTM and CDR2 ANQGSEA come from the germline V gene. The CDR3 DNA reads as TGCAGCGGACGGACAGGGAGCAATGAAGCTTTCTTT. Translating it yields CSGRTGSNEAFF.

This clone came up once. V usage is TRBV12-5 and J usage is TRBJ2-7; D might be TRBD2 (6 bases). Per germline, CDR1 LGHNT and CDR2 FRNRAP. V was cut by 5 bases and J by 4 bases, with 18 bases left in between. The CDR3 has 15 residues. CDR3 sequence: CASGLSGVRGYEQYF. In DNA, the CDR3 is TGTGCTAGTGGTCTTTCGGGGGTCAGAGGATACGAGCAGTACTTC.

The CDR3 DNA reads TGTGCCACCGGACAGGCCGCGAACACCGGGGAGCTGTTTTTT. Translation: CATGQAANTGELFF. V and J are TRBV7-9 and TRBJ2-2; 7 bases match TRBD1. This CDR3 has 14 amino acids. Germline values: CDR1 SEHNR, CDR2 FQNEAQ (reference sequence). J was trimmed by 0 bases and V by 10 bases; bases with no gene match: 5.

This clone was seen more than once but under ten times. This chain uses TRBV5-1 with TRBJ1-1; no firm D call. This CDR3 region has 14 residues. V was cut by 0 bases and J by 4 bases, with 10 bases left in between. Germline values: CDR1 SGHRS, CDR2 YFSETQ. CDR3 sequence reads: CASSLDPMSTEAFF. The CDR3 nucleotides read TGCGCCAGCAGCTTGGACCCAATGAGCACTGAAGCTTTCTTT.

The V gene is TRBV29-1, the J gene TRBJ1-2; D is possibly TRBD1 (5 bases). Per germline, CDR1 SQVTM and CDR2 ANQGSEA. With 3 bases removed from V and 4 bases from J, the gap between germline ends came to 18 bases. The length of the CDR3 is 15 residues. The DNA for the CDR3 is TGCAGCGTTGAGTCGTTAAGTAGGGGAAGCTATGGCTACACCTTC. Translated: CSVESLSRGSYGYTF.

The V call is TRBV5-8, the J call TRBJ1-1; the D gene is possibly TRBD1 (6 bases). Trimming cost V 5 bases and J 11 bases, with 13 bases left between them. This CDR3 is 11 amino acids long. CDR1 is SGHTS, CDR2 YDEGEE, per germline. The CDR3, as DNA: TGTGCCAGCAGTTCAGGGGATGGGGCTTTCTTT. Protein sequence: CASSSGDGAFF.

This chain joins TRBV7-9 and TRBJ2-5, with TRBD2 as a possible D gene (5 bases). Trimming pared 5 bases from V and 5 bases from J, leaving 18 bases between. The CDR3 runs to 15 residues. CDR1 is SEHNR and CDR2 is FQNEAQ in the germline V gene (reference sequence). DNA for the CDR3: TGTGCCAGCAGCGCTAGTATGGGCCCGGGGGAGACCCAGTACTTC. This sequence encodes CASSASMGPGETQYF.

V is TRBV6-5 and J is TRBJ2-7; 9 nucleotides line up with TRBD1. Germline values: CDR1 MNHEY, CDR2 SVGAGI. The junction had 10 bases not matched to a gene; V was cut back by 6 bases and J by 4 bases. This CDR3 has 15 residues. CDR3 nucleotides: TGTGCCAGCAGATCACCGGGACAGGGCCTATACGAGCAGTACTTC. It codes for CASRSPGQGLYEQYF.

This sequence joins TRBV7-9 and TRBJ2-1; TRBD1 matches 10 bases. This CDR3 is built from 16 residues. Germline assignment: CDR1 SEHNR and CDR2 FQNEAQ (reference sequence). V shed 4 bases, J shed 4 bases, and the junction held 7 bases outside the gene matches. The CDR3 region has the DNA TGTGCCAGCAGCTGGGACAGGGGATTTAGATACAATGAGCAGTTCTTC. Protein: CASSWDRGFRYNEQFF.

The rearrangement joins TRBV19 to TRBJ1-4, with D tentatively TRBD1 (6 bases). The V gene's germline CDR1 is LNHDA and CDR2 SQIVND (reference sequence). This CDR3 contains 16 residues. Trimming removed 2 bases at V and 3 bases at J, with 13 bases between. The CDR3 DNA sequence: TGTGCCAGTAGTATACAGGGGATTGTGCCTAATGAAAAACTGTTTTTT. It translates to CASSIQGIVPNEKLFF.

CDR3 region: CASSEYRGAKNIQYF. DNA for the CDR3: TGTGCCAGCAGTGAATACAGGGGAGCCAAAAACATTCAGTACTTC. The rearrangement joins TRBV2 to TRBJ2-4; 7 bases match TRBD1. J gave up 0 bases and V 2 bases, and 1 base lay outside the gene matches. The CDR3 totals 15 residues. Germline V gene sequence: CDR1 SNHLY, CDR2 FYNNEI.

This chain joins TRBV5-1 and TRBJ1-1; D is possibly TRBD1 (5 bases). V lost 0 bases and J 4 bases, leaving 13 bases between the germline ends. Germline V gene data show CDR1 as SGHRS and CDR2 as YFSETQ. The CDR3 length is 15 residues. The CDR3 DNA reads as TGCGCCAGCAGCTTGGGTGGGGCTTATGGCACTGAAGCTTTCTTT. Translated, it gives CASSLGGAYGTEAFF.

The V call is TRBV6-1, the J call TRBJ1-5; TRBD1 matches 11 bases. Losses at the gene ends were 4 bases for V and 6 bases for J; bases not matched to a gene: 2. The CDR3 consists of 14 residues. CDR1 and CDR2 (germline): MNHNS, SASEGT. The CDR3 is CASSGGTGGQPQHF. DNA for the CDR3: TGTGCCAGCAGTGGGGGGACAGGGGGTCAGCCCCAGCATTTT.

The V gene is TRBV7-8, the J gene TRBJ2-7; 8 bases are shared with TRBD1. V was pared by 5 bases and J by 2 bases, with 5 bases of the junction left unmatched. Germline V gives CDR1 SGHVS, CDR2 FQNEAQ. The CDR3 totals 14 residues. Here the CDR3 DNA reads TGTGCCAGCAGCCTACAGGGGGGCCCCTACGAGCAGTACTTC. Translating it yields CASSLQGGPYEQYF.

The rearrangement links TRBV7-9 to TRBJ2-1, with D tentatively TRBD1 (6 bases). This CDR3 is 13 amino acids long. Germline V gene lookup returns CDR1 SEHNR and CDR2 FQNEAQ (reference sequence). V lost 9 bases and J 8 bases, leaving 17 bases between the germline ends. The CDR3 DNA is TGTGCCAGTTGGGACATTCCCTGGGATGAGCAGTTCTTC. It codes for CASWDIPWDEQFF.

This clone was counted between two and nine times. This CDR3 reads CASSQVPGGVNEQFF. The CDR3 nucleotides read TGTGCCAGCAGCCAAGTACCAGGGGGTGTAAATGAGCAGTTCTTC. The V call is TRBV14, the J call TRBJ2-1; 7 positions agree with TRBD1. Germline V gene sequence: CDR1 SGHDN, CDR2 FVKESK. The CDR3 spans 15 residues. V lost 1 base to trimming and J lost 7 bases; unmatched junction nucleotides: 7.